The 11 T cell receptor beta chains below come from one sample, sequenced in a study of regulatory T cells in long-lasting Graves disease. Indicated time point: newly diagnosed GD, antithyroid drugs for less than 3 months. With RNA extracted from PBMCs as input, the TCR library was made. The TCR beta library used iRepertoire HTBI primers with Arm-PCR amplification of CDR3. TCRdb fed the multiplex PCR reads into MiXCR, producing one record per CDR3 protein. The sample yields almost 450,000 distinct CDR3 sequences, 15% to 20% seen once. In addition, the sample was reused for a study of T cells in Graves' hyperthyroidism and ophthalmopathy.

Sequenced material: peripheral blood mononuclear cells (PBMCs), taken at new diagnosis, from a patient treated with antithyroid drugs. The receptor set was obtained from a woman aged 25 to 39 with Graves disease.

This clonotype was recorded many times. The CDR3 reads CASSFIRSGELFF. CDR3 nucleotides: TGTGCCAGCAGCTTTATTAGGTCCGGGGAGCTGTTTTTT. V usage is TRBV7-6 and J usage is TRBJ2-2; D unclear. Germline V gene lookup returns CDR1 SGHVS and CDR2 FNYEAQ. The CDR3 covers 13 residues. V shed 3 bases and J shed 6 bases, with 8 bases lying between them.

This clonotype was detected ten times or more. This sequence joins TRBV5-1 and TRBJ2-3; D is undetermined. The CDR3 is 16 residues long. The V gene lost 0 bases and the J gene lost 4 bases, with 15 bases spanning the gap. Germline CDR1 reads SGHRS; CDR2 reads YFSETQ. The CDR3 sequence: CASSLGEVYPSDTQYF. CDR3 bases: TGCGCCAGCAGCTTGGGAGAGGTTTATCCCTCAGATACGCAGTATTTT.

This clonotype was detected many times. The J gene is TRBJ2-7, the V gene TRBV4-3; 9 positions agree with TRBD2. The ends lost 6 bases at V and 1 base at J; junction bases unmatched: 7. Germline CDR1 and CDR2: LGHNA and YSLEER. The CDR3 loop spans 15 amino acids. Here the CDR3 DNA reads TGCGCCAGCAGTCACGGGACTAGCCGTTCCTACGAGCAGTACTTC. This codes for CASSHGTSRSYEQYF.

In this sample, this clonotype turned up many times. The V gene is TRBV3-1, the J gene TRBJ2-3; the match to TRBD2 covers 9 bases. Germline V gene lookup returns CDR1 LGHDT and CDR2 YNNKEL (reference sequence). CDR3 length equals 16 residues. J lost 4 bases, V lost 4 bases, and 9 bases had no gene match. The CDR3 region is CASSPLGAGGPDTQYF. The CDR3 nucleotides read TGTGCCAGCAGCCCCTTGGGAGCGGGAGGCCCAGATACGCAGTATTTT.

Many counts were recorded for this clonotype. This sequence joins TRBV12-5 and TRBJ2-7; 7 bases fit TRBD1. The germline V gene encodes CDR1 LGHNT and CDR2 FRNRAP. J gave up 1 base and V 8 bases, and 11 bases lay outside the gene matches. There are 15 residues in the CDR3. DNA for the CDR3: TGTGCTAGTATTCAGGGGGTGATAGCGTCCTACGAGCAGTACTTC. Residues: CASIQGVIASYEQYF.

This clonotype was observed at least ten times. CDR3: CASSPRLAGVRNEQFF. As DNA, the CDR3 is TGTGCCAGCAGTCCCCGACTAGCGGGTGTCCGCAATGAGCAGTTCTTC. V gene TRBV12-3 or TRBV12-4 combines with J gene TRBJ2-1, with 10 bases aligning to TRBD2. Trimming removed 5 bases from V and 6 bases from J; junction bases left unmatched: 10. The CDR3 length is 16 residues.

This clonotype was seen repeatedly, ten times or more. The V call is TRBV29-1, the J call TRBJ1-2; 9 bases match TRBD1. Unmatched junction bases numbered 8, after V lost 4 bases and J lost 5 bases. CDR1 SQVTM and CDR2 ANQGSEA come from the germline V gene. The CDR3 has 14 residues. The chain's CDR3 is CSVVIRGTGYGYTF. The CDR3 DNA reads TGCAGCGTTGTAATACGCGGGACAGGGTATGGCTACACCTTC.

J is TRBJ2-1 and V is TRBV6-2 or TRBV6-3; 10 nucleotides match TRBD1. Per germline, CDR1 MNHEY and CDR2 SVGEGT. The CDR3 has 17 amino acids. V gave up 0 bases and J gave up 1 base; unmatched junction bases: 3. The CDR3 region has the DNA TGTGCCAGCAGTTACTCATCGGGACAGGGGTCCTACAATGAGCAGTTCTTC. Its protein is CASSYSSGQGSYNEQFF.

This clonotype was recorded once. With a far larger clone one base away, a read error is the likely cause. The rearrangement uses TRBV9 and TRBJ1-2; D uncertain. This CDR3 region has 12 residues. Germline CDR1 SGDLS, CDR2 YYNGEE. The V end lost 5 bases, the J end lost 1 base, and 6 bases lay between the germline ends. The CDR3 here is CASSTDNYGYTF. CDR3 nucleotides: TGTGCCAGCAGTACAGATAACTATGGCTACACCTTC.

This clonotype came up a few times. The chain recombines TRBV27 with TRBJ1-5; the D is unclear. The CDR3 sequence is 15 residues long. V lost 6 bases to trimming and J lost 2 bases, with 14 bases between them. In germline, CDR1 is MNHEY, CDR2 SMNVEV (reference sequence). CDR3 loop: CASRPAGSGNQPQHF. CDR3 in DNA: TGTGCCAGCAGACCGGCGGGGTCTGGCAATCAGCCCCAGCATTTT.

For this clonotype: Since a much larger clone is just one base distant, this may be a read error. The chain uses TRBV24-1 and TRBJ2-1; no reliable D call. The J call is doubtful: the DNA matches TRBJ2-3 better. Germline CDR1 reads KGHDR; CDR2 reads SFDVKD. The CDR3 has 14 amino acids. The CDR3 DNA is TGTGCCACCAGTGATCTACAGAGGATGGATACGCAGTATTTT. Translation: CATSDLQRMDTQYF.